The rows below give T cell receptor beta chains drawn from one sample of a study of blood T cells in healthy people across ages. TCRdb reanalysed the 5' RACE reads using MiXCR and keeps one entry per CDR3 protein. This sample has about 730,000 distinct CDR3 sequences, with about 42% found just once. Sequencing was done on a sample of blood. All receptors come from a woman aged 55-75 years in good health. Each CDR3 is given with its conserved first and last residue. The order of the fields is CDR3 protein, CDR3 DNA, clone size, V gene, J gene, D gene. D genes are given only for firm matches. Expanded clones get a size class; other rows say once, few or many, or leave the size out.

CDR3aa: CASSLFGGGSVYEQYF; CDR3nt: TGTGCCAGCAGCTTGTTTGGCGGGGGGTCGGTTTACGAGCAGTACTTC; abundance: NA; v_gene: TRBV7-2; j_gene: TRBJ2-7; d_gene: TRBD2
CDR3aa: CASEASGRYRQYNEQFF; CDR3nt: TGTGCGAGTGAGGCTAGCGGGAGGTACCGTCAATACAATGAGCAGTTCTTC; abundance: NA; v_gene: TRBV10-3; j_gene: TRBJ2-1; d_gene: TRBD2
CDR3aa: CSAPRAGGPLTDTQYF; CDR3nt: TGCAGTGCCCCTCGAGCGGGGGGGCCTTTGACGGATACGCAGTATTTT; abundance: NA; v_gene: TRBV20-1; j_gene: TRBJ2-3; d_gene: TRBD2
CDR3aa: CASSPPGRIYNEQYF; CDR3nt: TGTGCCAGCTCACCACCGGGACGGATCTACAATGAGCAGTACTTC; abundance: NA; v_gene: TRBV18; j_gene: TRBJ2-7; d_gene: NA
CDR3aa: CATHRDNDGYTF; CDR3nt: TGTGCCACCCACCGGGACAACGATGGCTACACCTTC; abundance: NA; v_gene: TRBV24-1; j_gene: TRBJ1-2; d_gene: NA
CDR3aa: CASSPARTGNYNYGYTF; CDR3nt: TGTGCCAGCAGTCCGGCGAGGACAGGGAACTATAACTATGGCTACACCTTC; abundance: NA; v_gene: TRBV12-3/TRBV12-4; j_gene: TRBJ1-2; d_gene: TRBD1
CDR3aa: CSAWVSSYEQYF; CDR3nt: TGCAGCGCATGGGTTAGCTCCTACGAGCAGTACTTC; abundance: many; v_gene: TRBV29-1; j_gene: TRBJ2-7; d_gene: NA
CDR3aa: CAWTGREVGDGYTF; CDR3nt: TGTGCCTGGACAGGTCGTGAGGTAGGCGATGGCTACACCTTC; abundance: NA; v_gene: TRBV30; j_gene: TRBJ1-2; d_gene: NA
CDR3aa: CSAVARQETQYF; CDR3nt: TGCAGTGCAGTCGCCCGACAAGAGACCCAGTACTTC; abundance: NA; v_gene: TRBV20-1; j_gene: TRBJ2-5; d_gene: NA
CDR3aa: CASSARDVDYGYTF; CDR3nt: TGTGCCAGCAGTGCCCGGGACGTCGACTATGGCTACACCTTC; abundance: few; v_gene: TRBV6-1; j_gene: TRBJ1-2; d_gene: NA
CDR3aa: CSVSGTGTDTQYF; CDR3nt: TGCAGTGTTTCCGGGACAGGCACAGATACGCAGTATTTT; abundance: NA; v_gene: TRBV20-1; j_gene: TRBJ2-3; d_gene: TRBD1
CDR3aa: CASTLSLGLAEQYF; CDR3nt: TGTGCCAGCACCCTAAGTCTTGGACTAGCGGAGCAGTACTTC; abundance: few; v_gene: TRBV6-2/TRBV6-3; j_gene: TRBJ2-7; d_gene: TRBD2
CDR3aa: CASTERREQYF; CDR3nt: TGTGCCAGCACCGAGAGACGCGAGCAGTACTTC; abundance: NA; v_gene: TRBV2; j_gene: TRBJ2-7; d_gene: NA
CDR3aa: CAIGRDNEQYF; CDR3nt: TGTGCCATTGGCAGGGACAACGAGCAGTACTTC; abundance: few; v_gene: TRBV10-3; j_gene: TRBJ2-7; d_gene: NA
CDR3aa: CSVEGTNYLDEQFF; CDR3nt: TGCAGCGTTGAAGGGACCAACTATTTGGATGAGCAGTTCTTC; abundance: once; v_gene: TRBV29-1; j_gene: TRBJ2-1; d_gene: NA
CDR3aa: CASSRGRSGTQYF; CDR3nt: TGTGCCAGCAGCAGGGGGAGGAGTGGGACCCAGTACTTC; abundance: NA; v_gene: TRBV7-2; j_gene: TRBJ2-5; d_gene: NA
CDR3aa: CASSVADGASYEQYF; CDR3nt: TGTGCCAGCAGCGTAGCTGACGGTGCCTCCTACGAGCAGTACTTC; abundance: few; v_gene: TRBV9; j_gene: TRBJ2-7; d_gene: NA
CDR3aa: CANLGLGETQYF; CDR3nt: TGTGCCAACTTGGGACTAGGGGAGACCCAGTACTTC; abundance: NA; v_gene: TRBV6-2/TRBV6-3; j_gene: TRBJ2-5; d_gene: TRBD2
CDR3aa: CASSQDPAGEGETQYF; CDR3nt: TGTGCCAGCAGCCAAGATCCGGCGGGAGAGGGAGAGACCCAGTACTTC; abundance: few; v_gene: TRBV3-1; j_gene: TRBJ2-5; d_gene: TRBD2
CDR3aa: CASSYRTASETQYF; CDR3nt: TGTGCCAGCAGTTATAGGACTGCCTCAGAGACCCAGTACTTC; abundance: few; v_gene: TRBV12-3/TRBV12-4; j_gene: TRBJ2-5; d_gene: NA
CDR3aa: CASSGRRERDTQYF; CDR3nt: TGTGCCAGCTCTGGGCGGCGGGAACGGGATACGCAGTATTTT; abundance: NA; v_gene: TRBV18; j_gene: TRBJ2-3; d_gene: NA
CDR3aa: CASTPGSYEQYF; CDR3nt: TGTGCCAGCACCCCGGGCTCCTACGAGCAGTACTTC; abundance: NA; v_gene: TRBV11-2; j_gene: TRBJ2-7; d_gene: NA
CDR3aa: CASSWDQGGAYEQYF; CDR3nt: TGTGCCAGCAGCTGGGATCAGGGGGGGGCCTACGAGCAGTACTTC; abundance: NA; v_gene: TRBV5-4; j_gene: TRBJ2-7; d_gene: NA
CDR3aa: CASSRDSNFYNEQFF; CDR3nt: TGTGCCAGCAGTCGGGACAGCAATTTCTACAATGAGCAGTTCTTC; abundance: few; v_gene: TRBV7-3; j_gene: TRBJ2-1; d_gene: TRBD1
CDR3aa: CASSVAAQTYNEQFF; CDR3nt: TGTGCCAGCAGCGTAGCCGCTCAAACCTACAATGAGCAGTTCTTC; abundance: NA; v_gene: TRBV9; j_gene: TRBJ2-1; d_gene: NA
CDR3aa: CSASSGTGKVQPQHF; CDR3nt: TGCAGTGCCAGTTCCGGGACAGGGAAAGTTCAGCCCCAGCATTTT; abundance: NA; v_gene: TRBV20-1; j_gene: TRBJ1-5; d_gene: TRBD1
CDR3aa: CTSTQGSQETQYF; CDR3nt: TGTACCAGCACCCAAGGGTCCCAAGAGACCCAGTACTTC; abundance: NA; v_gene: TRBV7-7; j_gene: TRBJ2-5; d_gene: NA
CDR3aa: CASQGRNQEAQYF; CDR3nt: TGTGCCAGCCAAGGACGGAACCAAGAGGCCCAGTACTTC; abundance: NA; v_gene: TRBV18; j_gene: TRBJ2-5; d_gene: NA
CDR3aa: CASSFSGYQETQYF; CDR3nt: TGTGCCAGCAGCTTCTCAGGTTACCAAGAGACCCAGTACTTC; abundance: many; v_gene: TRBV7-2; j_gene: TRBJ2-5; d_gene: NA
CDR3aa: CASSVEMFYEQYF; CDR3nt: TGTGCCAGCAGCGTAGAGATGTTTTACGAGCAGTACTTC; abundance: many; v_gene: TRBV9; j_gene: TRBJ2-7; d_gene: NA
CDR3aa: CASSQVSGRNTEAFF; CDR3nt: TGTGCCAGCAGCCAAGTGTCTGGGCGGAACACTGAAGCTTTCTTT; abundance: few; v_gene: TRBV4-2; j_gene: TRBJ1-1; d_gene: NA
CDR3aa: CASSPLGIGSYEQYF; CDR3nt: TGTGCCAGCAGTCCCCTCGGGATCGGGTCCTACGAGCAGTACTTC; abundance: few; v_gene: TRBV28; j_gene: TRBJ2-7; d_gene: NA
CDR3aa: CASSQDRPGSSPLHF; CDR3nt: TGTGCCAGCAGCCAAGATCGGCCAGGGAGCTCACCCCTCCACTTT; abundance: NA; v_gene: TRBV14; j_gene: TRBJ1-6; d_gene: NA
CDR3aa: CASSLAGYNELFF; CDR3nt: TGCGCCAGCAGCCTAGCGGGCTACAATGAGCTGTTCTTC; abundance: NA; v_gene: TRBV4-1; j_gene: TRBJ2-1; d_gene: TRBD2
CDR3aa: CASSLERSASYEQYF; CDR3nt: TGCGCCAGCAGCTTGGAAAGGTCTGCCTCCTACGAGCAGTACTTC; abundance: many; v_gene: TRBV5-1; j_gene: TRBJ2-7; d_gene: NA
CDR3aa: CASSPRSLAGVSEQYF; CDR3nt: TGTGCCAGCTCACCACGGAGTCTAGCGGGAGTCTCCGAGCAGTACTTC; abundance: NA; v_gene: TRBV18; j_gene: TRBJ2-7; d_gene: TRBD2
CDR3aa: CATSDSTSGSYEQYF; CDR3nt: TGTGCCACCAGTGATTCGACTAGCGGATCCTACGAGCAGTACTTC; abundance: NA; v_gene: TRBV24-1; j_gene: TRBJ2-7; d_gene: TRBD2
CDR3aa: CSARGGGQHEAFF; CDR3nt: TGCAGTGCTAGGGGAGGAGGACAACATGAAGCTTTCTTT; abundance: NA; v_gene: TRBV20-1; j_gene: TRBJ1-1; d_gene: NA
CDR3aa: CASSTTRLPEETQYF; CDR3nt: TGTGCCAGCAGTACGACCCGACTCCCTGAAGAGACCCAGTACTTC; abundance: many; v_gene: TRBV6-2/TRBV6-3; j_gene: TRBJ2-5; d_gene: NA
CDR3aa: CASSPPEGGSYEQYF; CDR3nt: TGTGCCAGCAGTCCCCCCGAAGGGGGCTCCTACGAGCAGTACTTC; abundance: many; v_gene: TRBV7-9; j_gene: TRBJ2-7; d_gene: NA
CDR3aa: CASSSGLVSSTDTQYF; CDR3nt: TGTGCCAGCAGTTCGGGACTAGTGTCTAGCACAGATACGCAGTATTTT; abundance: NA; v_gene: TRBV12-3/TRBV12-4; j_gene: TRBJ2-3; d_gene: TRBD2
CDR3aa: CASGEGGSPLDEQFF; CDR3nt: TGTGCCAGCGGTGAGGGAGGCTCCCCCTTGGATGAGCAGTTCTTC; abundance: NA; v_gene: TRBV2; j_gene: TRBJ2-1; d_gene: NA
CDR3aa: CASSGRTSGGLDTQYF; CDR3nt: TGTGCCAGCAGCGGGAGGACTAGCGGGGGGTTAGATACGCAGTATTTT; abundance: NA; v_gene: TRBV7-2; j_gene: TRBJ2-3; d_gene: TRBD2
CDR3aa: CASSLYMESEQYF; CDR3nt: TGTGCCAGCAGTTTATATATGGAGTCCGAGCAGTACTTC; abundance: NA; v_gene: TRBV27; j_gene: TRBJ2-7; d_gene: NA
CDR3aa: CSAARSYEQYF; CDR3nt: TGCAGTGCCGCACGAAGCTACGAGCAGTACTTC; abundance: NA; v_gene: TRBV20-1; j_gene: TRBJ2-7; d_gene: NA
CDR3aa: CASTNTGQVTDTQYF; CDR3nt: TGCGCCAGCACTAACACAGGGCAGGTCACAGATACGCAGTATTTT; abundance: NA; v_gene: TRBV5-1; j_gene: TRBJ2-3; d_gene: NA